This TCR beta chain was recorded in a study of early T cells in non-severe SARS-CoV-2 infection (dated by TCRdb to about 2021). At the level of the whole study: TCR sequencing used bulk RNA from unsorted whole blood, so alpha and beta chains could not be paired.

The paper as a whole reports these results and caveats: Matching against VDJdb was skewed toward anti-spike CD8 responses, likely underestimated virus-specific expansions, and missed private and CD4 specificities.

Preparation of the library involved 5' RACE. The sequencer was a NextSeq 500. The TCR library protocol attached unique molecular identifiers to individual cDNA molecules to correct for sequencing error and PCR bias. Both TCR alpha and beta chains were sequenced, and tight co-correlation was observed between alpha and beta sequence abundances in each sample. Processing in the source paper ran as follows. V gene, J gene and CDR3 annotation of TCR sequences was performed with Decombinator V4. TCRs were defined as expanded if a significant change between any two time points was detected under a Poisson model with p below 0.0001. TCR abundances were normalised to the total number of TCRs sequenced per sample and expressed as counts per million. TRAV1-2 paired with TRAJ12, TRAJ20 or TRAJ33 defined MAIT TCRs, while TRAV10 paired with TRAJ18 defined iNKT TCRs. VDJdb, accessed on 1 November 2021, was searched for TCRs annotated for CMV, EBV and SARS-CoV-2, and TCRs annotated for more than one antigen were excluded. In TCRdb, the public reads were trimmed at Q25 with fastp and aligned with MiXCR, with productive beta chains retained. For every CDR3 protein sequence, its rows merge into one entry that carries the most common genes and DNA. TCRdb's processing, not the study's, gives the V and J calls here. This sample is represented by under 40,000 distinct CDR3 sequences; 5.8% of them were singletons. The ten largest clones represent less than 8.5% of the sample.

A case-control design nested within a healthcare worker cohort in London, UK, was used, with weekly nasopharyngeal swab PCR tests and blood sampling performed. Healthcare workers were enrolled in the week of the UK lockdown, from 23 to 31 March 2020, and were followed every week for up to roughly 15 weeks. The table lists this clonotype with many counts. This clone's antigen is unknown. No base quality information exists; no much larger clone differs at one position. The germline V gene (reference sequence) gives CDR1 as DFQATT and CDR2 as SNEGSKA. V is reduced by 3 bases and J by 6 bases, leaving a spacing of 12 bases between them. Spanning cysteine to phenylalanine, the CDR3 consists of 12 amino acids. Only CDR3 DNA remains: 36 bases, in frame from the first base.

The source material was whole blood. The sequence links TRBV20-1 to TRBJ2-7, with TRBD2 perhaps the D gene, on 6 matching bases. This TCR was recovered from an adult who was a healthcare worker with PCR-confirmed SARS-CoV-2 infection or an uninfected control (not recorded which). The DNA sequence is given as TGCAGTGCTAGCAGGGTGGAGGGCGAGCAGTACTTC. This codes for CSASRVEGEQYF.